These T cell receptor beta chains were read from a single sample in a study of T cells in localized non-small cell lung cancer. Some clones are missing from TCRdb's copy, which holds only in-frame ones; the method was immunoSEQ multiplex PCR. This sample has tens of thousands of clones, with approximately 84% found just once. This specimen was peripheral blood, taken before any cancer treatment. The receptors originated from a female donor over 55 with stage I lung adenocarcinoma. CDR3s leave out the opening cysteine and the closing phenylalanine or tryptophan. Each record gives: J gene, V gene, CDR3 protein.

J gene: TRBJ2-3
V gene: TRBV7-6
CDR3 protein: ASSLASGASTDTQY

J gene: TRBJ2-3
V gene: TRBV7-3
CDR3 protein: ASSLARTDTQY

J gene: TRBJ2-7
V gene: TRBV10-1
CDR3 protein: ASSAGLRNEQY

J gene: TRBJ1-2
V gene: TRBV9
CDR3 protein: ASSGPAGGGNYGYT

J gene: TRBJ1-2
V gene: TRBV19
CDR3 protein: ASSIYGSSGYGYT

J gene: TRBJ1-3
V gene: TRBV10-3
CDR3 protein: AISETGTGFSGNTIY

J gene: TRBJ2-7
V gene: TRBV11-3
CDR3 protein: ASSPSTGGVNEQY

J gene: TRBJ1-6
V gene: TRBV10-3
CDR3 protein: AISESVGTGSSPLH

J gene: TRBJ1-1
V gene: TRBV5-4
CDR3 protein: ASSFRDRGRLGTEAF

J gene: TRBJ1-5
V gene: TRBV7-4
CDR3 protein: ASSSRVWTANQPQH

J gene: TRBJ1-2
V gene: TRBV6-1
CDR3 protein: ASSEALGTYGGYT

J gene: TRBJ1-3
V gene: TRBV18
CDR3 protein: ASSPQGKGNTIY

J gene: TRBJ1-1
V gene: TRBV5-6
CDR3 protein: ASNWGLNTEAF

J gene: TRBJ2-7
V gene: TRBV27
CDR3 protein: ASRLKGGPSYEQY

J gene: TRBJ2-1
V gene: TRBV30
CDR3 protein: AWSVSGDEQF

J gene: TRBJ1-3
V gene: TRBV6-6
CDR3 protein: ASSPQGGLGNTIY